Shown below are 2 T cell receptor beta chains from a single sample sequenced in a study of CD8+CD57+ T cells in acquired aplastic anemia. Patients sequenced had flow cytometry evidence of CD8+CD57+ cell expansion. The template used for profiling TCR beta VDJ and CDR3 was genomic DNA. TCRdb recomputed calls from the reads with MiXCR, one row per CDR3 protein. This sample yields about 160,000 distinct CDR3 sequences, of which around 75% are seen a single time; around 45% belongs to the top ten. The sample comprised sorted CD4+, CD8+, or CD8+CD57+ T cells (not recorded which) from PBMCs. The receptors shown here come from a human donor with aplastic anemia.

Concerning this clonotype: Since the CDR3 does not end with the conserved phenylalanine or tryptophan, this likely comes from a read error. The genes are TRBV6-5 and TRBJ2-3, with 14 bases matching TRBD2. The CDR3 runs 16 residues. The V segment lost 5 bases and the J segment 2 bases; nucleotides outside the gene matches: 3. Germline lookup yields CDR1 MNHEY and CDR2 SVGAGI. This chain's CDR3 is CASSRTSGGITDTQYS. The CDR3 nucleotides are TGTGCCAGCAGTCGGACTAGCGGGGGGATCACAGATACGCAGTATTCT.

The rearrangement links TRBV24-1 to TRBJ1-2; 8 bases map to TRBD1. Germline assignment: CDR1 KGHDR and CDR2 SFDVKD. V lost 2 bases, J lost 8 bases, and 6 bases stayed unmatched. This CDR3 region has 14 residues. Here the CDR3 DNA reads TGTGCCACCAGTGATTCATACAGGGGGTCAGGCTACACCTTC. As protein: CATSDSYRGSGYTF.